This passage covers 11 T cell receptor beta chains from one sample sequenced in a study of metastatic and nonmetastatic thyroid tumors. Treatment of any kind had been given to no patient before thyroid surgery. Using MiXCR, TCRdb re-called clones from the PCR reads. The sample yields some 21,000 clones, roughly 22% seen once. The sample was tumor tissue. These receptor sequences come from a female donor with papillary thyroid cancer or a benign thyroid nodule (not recorded which). Some clones in this sample may be carry-over from other donors' samples.

This clone was seen many times. At the DNA level, this CDR3 is encoded by other sequences in the same sample as well. The chain is built from TRBV14 and TRBJ2-3; 9 nucleotides agree with TRBD2. V lost 4 bases, J lost 2 bases, and 4 bases stayed unmatched. The CDR3 runs 15 residues. CDR1 and CDR2 (germline): SGHDN, FVKESK. The CDR3 DNA reads TGTGCCAGCAGCCCTAGCGGGACGCTCACAGATACGCAGTATTTT. It yields the protein CASSPSGTLTDTQYF.

This clone was observed a few times. This sequence joins TRBV28 and TRBJ1-1, with 7 bases matching TRBD1. This CDR3 has 13 residues. V was pared by 6 bases and J by 6 bases, with 7 bases of the junction left unmatched. Germline V lookup: CDR1 MDHEN, CDR2 SYDVKM. The CDR3 region is CASSVTGRAEAFF. In nucleotides, the CDR3 is TGTGCCAGCAGCGTGACAGGGAGGGCTGAAGCTTTCTTT.

This chain connects TRBV6-5 to TRBJ2-1; D may be TRBD2 (6 bases). The CDR3 runs to 18 residues. Trimming shortened V by 5 bases and J by 4 bases, and 24 bases separated the two germline ends. CDR1 and CDR2 from the germline V gene are MNHEY and SVGAGI. The DNA of the CDR3 is TGTGCCAGCAGTAACACCGCAGGGACTCCCGCACCGTACAATGAGCAGTTCTTC. It encodes CASSNTAGTPAPYNEQFF.

In its sample, this clone was seen a few times. This chain uses TRBV25-1 with TRBJ1-3; 9 bases are shared with TRBD1. Germline V gene sequence: CDR1 MGHDK, CDR2 SYGVNS. The CDR3 spans 14 residues. V lost 4 bases, J lost 7 bases, and 5 bases stayed unmatched. The CDR3 region has the DNA TGTGCCAGCAGTGGTACGGGACAGGGCAACACCATATATTTT. Protein sequence: CASSGTGQGNTIYF.

The chain links TRBV20-1 to TRBJ2-7, with 7 bases aligning to TRBD2. J was trimmed by 13 bases and V by 3 bases; bases with no gene match: 12. The CDR3 is 12 amino acids. Germline loops: CDR1 DFQATT, CDR2 SNEGSKA (reference sequence). This CDR3 reads CSARPTSYEYYF. CDR3 DNA: TGCAGTGCTAGGCCGACTAGCTACGAGTATTACTTC.

This clone was detected only a few times. The chain links TRBV6-2 or TRBV6-3 to TRBJ2-7; 12 nucleotides align to TRBD2. Trimming at V came to 6 bases and at J to 1 base, leaving 4 bases not matched to a gene. CDR3 size: 15 residues. Germline V gives CDR1 MNHEY, CDR2 SVGEGT. Written as DNA, the CDR3 is TGTGCCAGCAGAAGACTAGCGGGAGAGTCCTACGAGCAGTACTTC. As protein: CASRRLAGESYEQYF.

This clone was found a few times. The gene calls are TRBV5-1 and TRBJ2-7, with TRBD2 as a possible D gene (5 bases). V was trimmed by 0 bases and J by 7 bases, leaving 20 bases between them. Germline CDR1 is SGHRS and CDR2 is YFSETQ. The CDR3 covers 16 residues. For the CDR3, the DNA is TGCGCCAGCAGCTTGGACAGCTACCCGGGGTCGTTAGAGCAGTACTTC. It codes for CASSLDSYPGSLEQYF.

The chain employs TRBV20-1 and TRBJ2-1; perhaps TRBD2 as D (5 bases). The V end was cut by 0 bases, the J end by 2 bases, with 11 bases between. Germline CDR1 and CDR2: DFQATT and SNEGSKA (reference sequence). The CDR3 sequence is 15 residues long. DNA of the CDR3: TGCAGTGCTAGAGATGGGCGGGTAACCTACAATGAGCAGTTCTTC. It codes for CSARDGRVTYNEQFF.

This clone was seen a few times. The chain carries TRBV2 and TRBJ2-3; TRBD1 matches 7 bases. J gave up 5 bases and V 3 bases, and 17 bases lay outside the gene matches. Per germline, CDR1 SNHLY and CDR2 FYNNEI. The CDR3 consists of 18 residues. The CDR3 DNA sequence: TGTGCCAGCAGTGATTGGGGCCGGACAGGTCCCCCAAAAGATACGCAGTATTTT. It translates to CASSDWGRTGPPKDTQYF.

This chain connects TRBV6-2 or TRBV6-3 to TRBJ1-2; possibly TRBD1 for D (5 bases). With 5 bases removed from V and 5 bases from J, the gap between germline ends came to 15 bases. The CDR3 totals 14 residues. Germline V gene sequence: CDR1 MNHEY, CDR2 SVGEGT. The CDR3 spells CASSRTGAGYGYTF. DNA of the CDR3: TGTGCCAGCAGTCGAACCGGGGCAGGATATGGCTACACCTTC.

The rearrangement uses TRBV11-2 and TRBJ2-7, with D perhaps TRBD2 (5 bases). Germline V gene data show CDR1 as SGHAT and CDR2 as FQNNGV. V lost 2 bases and J 3 bases, leaving 14 bases between the germline ends. The CDR3 loop spans 15 amino acids. The CDR3 reads CASSLRWEKGYEQYF. DNA of the CDR3: TGTGCCAGCAGCTTAAGGTGGGAGAAGGGCTACGAGCAGTACTTC. The full variable domain, completed using reference TRBV11-2 and TRBJ2-7, is EAGVAQSPRYKIIEKRQSVAFWCNPISGHATLYWYQQILGQGPKLLIQFQNNGVVDDSQLPKDRFSAERLKGVDSTLKIQPAKLEDSAVYLCASSLRWEKGYEQYFGPGTRLTVT.